Listed here are 25 T cell receptor beta chains from one sample, sequenced in a study of CD8+CD57+ T cells in acquired aplastic anemia (dated by TCRdb to the late 2010s). TCRdb shows the sequencer as Illumina HiSeq 2000. Genomic DNA was used as template for profiling of TCR beta VDJ combinations and CDR3 sequences. TCRdb redid the processing of the public reads, applying fastp at Q25 and MiXCR, and retained in-frame beta chains. Each CDR3 protein appears once, grouped with its most common genes and DNA. Present in this sample are about 190,000 distinct CDR3 sequences, roughly half of which were seen just once. 16% of the sample goes to the ten largest clones. Material for sequencing was sorted CD4+, CD8+, or CD8+CD57+ T cells (not recorded which) from PBMCs. Source of these receptors: a human donor in good health, serving as a control.

The rearrangement links TRBV12-5 to TRBJ2-7; TRBD1 aligns across 7 bases. Germline V CDR1 and CDR2: LGHNT, FRNRAP. The CDR3 covers 17 residues. CDR3 DNA sequence: TGTGCCAGCGGTTTAGAGACCACAGGGGTCCGAGACTACGAGCAGTACTTC. This codes for CASGLETTGVRDYEQYF.

V usage is TRBV20-1 and J usage is TRBJ1-2, with 9 bases lining up with TRBD1. Trimming took 4 bases from V and 0 from J; bases not matched to a gene: 3. CDR1 is DFQATT and CDR2 is SNEGSKA in the germline V gene (reference sequence). The CDR3 loop spans 14 amino acids. The CDR3 nucleotides read TGCAGTGCTACCGGGACAGGGTCTAACTATGGCTACACCTTC. This translates into CSATGTGSNYGYTF.

The V call is TRBV10-3, the J call TRBJ2-5; D not resolved. The germline V gene has CDR1 ENHRY and CDR2 SYGVKD. The CDR3 covers 13 residues. Deletions cut 3 bases from V and 10 bases from J, with 15 bases between. The CDR3 reads CAISDIRQEDQYF. Written as DNA, the CDR3 is TGTGCCATCAGTGATATCCGTCAAGAGGACCAGTACTTC.

A word on this clonotype: The junction differs from germline at one of its ends, possibly a read error. The chain recombines TRBV12-3 or TRBV12-4 with TRBJ1-2; tentatively, D is TRBD1 (5 bases). This CDR3 is 14 amino acids long. In DNA, the CDR3 is TGTGCCAGCAGCTTAGATCAGGGATTTGATGGCTACACCTTC. This sequence encodes CASSLDQGFDGYTF.

The chain has TRBV7-9 and TRBJ2-7; D remains unclear. Trimming left V 7 bases short and J 3 bases short, with 13 bases between. This CDR3 is built from 13 residues. Per germline, CDR1 SEHNR and CDR2 FQNEAQ (reference sequence). In DNA form, the CDR3 reads TGTGCCAGCACCGATCCGGTAGGCTACGAGCAGTACTTC. This codes for CASTDPVGYEQYF.

The chain uses TRBV7-3 and TRBJ1-2; D perhaps matches TRBD1 (6 bases). V gave up 5 bases and J gave up 5 bases, with 15 bases separating them. The CDR3 covers 14 residues. Per the germline V gene, CDR1 is SGHTA and CDR2 is FQGTGA. The CDR3 coding sequence is TGTGCCAGCAGCATTGGGGTCGGACAGTATGGCTACACCTTC. Protein sequence: CASSIGVGQYGYTF.

V usage is TRBV6-1 and J usage is TRBJ2-5, with 9 bases matching TRBD1. The CDR3 covers 14 residues. V lost 2 bases to trimming and J lost 4 bases; unmatched junction nucleotides: 2. The germline gives CDR1 MNHNS, CDR2 SASEGT. The CDR3 nucleotides are TGTGCCAGCAGTGAAACAGGGGGCCGAGAGACCCAGTACTTC. Translated: CASSETGGRETQYF.

The rearrangement links TRBV29-1 to TRBJ2-1, with a tentative D call TRBD2 (5 bases). This CDR3 has 10 residues. CDR1 and CDR2 (germline): SQVTM, ANQGSEA. Trimming removed 8 bases at V and 7 bases at J, with 9 bases between. In DNA, the CDR3 is TGCAGCTTAACTAGAAATGAGCAGTTCTTC. It specifies CSLTRNEQFF.

This clonotype has a count of ten or more. This chain connects TRBV12-3 or TRBV12-4 to TRBJ1-3; D is unresolved. The V gene lost 4 bases and the J gene lost 2 bases, with 3 bases spanning the gap. The length of the CDR3 is 12 residues. CDR3 protein: CASSWTGNTIYF. Written as DNA, the CDR3 is TGTGCCAGCAGTTGGACTGGAAACACCATATATTTT.

The chain has TRBV20-1 and TRBJ2-3, with 9 bases fitting TRBD2. The germline gives CDR1 DFQATT, CDR2 SNEGSKA (reference sequence). The ends lost 2 bases at V and 4 bases at J; junction bases unmatched: 4. The CDR3 contains 14 residues. CDR3 sequence: CSARTAGGADTQYF. CDR3 nucleotides: TGCAGTGCTAGAACAGCGGGGGGTGCAGATACGCAGTATTTT.

The chain links TRBV2 to TRBJ1-3; D ambiguous. The CDR3 sequence is 14 residues long. Germline lookup yields CDR1 SNHLY and CDR2 FYNNEI. Trimming removed 6 bases at V and 0 bases at J, with 9 bases between. The CDR3 nucleotides read TGTGCCAGCAGACCAGAATCCTCTGGAAACACCATATATTTT. Translating gives CASRPESSGNTIYF.

This sequence joins TRBV15 and TRBJ2-7; D is unclear. Germline CDR1 LNHNV, CDR2 YYDKDF (reference sequence). The CDR3 has 13 residues. Deletions cut 3 bases from V and 1 base from J, with 7 bases between. CDR3 protein: CATSRTASYEQYF. CDR3 nucleotide sequence: TGTGCCACCAGCAGGACCGCTTCCTACGAGCAGTACTTC.

The chain carries TRBV7-9 and TRBJ2-7; TRBD2 agrees at 12 bases. The CDR3 has 13 residues. With 5 bases clipped from V and 7 bases from J, the junction kept 3 bases outside the gene matches. Germline V gene sequence: CDR1 SEHNR, CDR2 FQNEAQ (reference sequence). CDR3 region: CASSLGTSGEQYF. DNA of the CDR3: TGTGCCAGCAGCCTCGGGACTAGCGGGGAGCAGTACTTC.

This clonotype was counted at least ten times. The genes are TRBV20-1 and TRBJ2-3; 13 bases match TRBD2. Per germline, CDR1 DFQATT and CDR2 SNEGSKA (reference sequence). V dropped 6 bases and J dropped 4; count of bases not matched to a gene: 4. This CDR3 has 14 amino acids. CDR3 in DNA: TGCAGTGCGTGGACTAGCGGGGGTTCAGATACGCAGTATTTT. Translating gives CSAWTSGGSDTQYF.

The chain carries TRBV7-9 and TRBJ2-2, with D hard to call. Germline CDR1 SEHNR, CDR2 FQNEAQ (reference sequence). Trimming cost V 5 bases and J 0 bases, with 16 bases left between them. CDR3 length equals 17 residues. The CDR3 loop is CASSPDGKEANTGELFF. The DNA of the CDR3 is TGTGCCAGCAGCCCCGACGGAAAAGAAGCGAACACCGGGGAGCTGTTTTTT.

This clonotype was counted many times. The chain joins TRBV20-1 to TRBJ2-3; TRBD2 is a possible D gene (6 bases). V lost 6 bases and J 6 bases, leaving 25 bases between the germline ends. The germline gives CDR1 DFQATT, CDR2 SNEGSKA (reference sequence). The CDR3 loop spans 16 amino acids. The DNA for the CDR3 is TGCAGTGCCCCTAACCCACTAGCCCTCCCCACCGATACGCAGTATTTT. This encodes CSAPNPLALPTDTQYF.

CDR3 residues: CSANTGGTNQPQHF. CDR3 coding DNA: TGCAGTGCTAACACAGGGGGCACCAATCAGCCCCAGCATTTT. The chain couples TRBV20-1 to TRBJ1-5; 9 bases map to TRBD1. Germline V gives CDR1 DFQATT, CDR2 SNEGSKA (reference sequence). The CDR3 is 14 amino acids. V gave up 4 bases and J gave up 3 bases; unmatched junction bases: 4.

A remark on this clonotype: Mismatch with germline at one junction end may stem from a read error. The chain links TRBV6-5 to TRBJ1-1; perhaps TRBD1 as D (5 bases). From germline, CDR1 is MNHEY and CDR2 SVGAGI. The CDR3 covers 15 residues. DNA for the CDR3: TGTGCCATCAGTGAGGGGTCCGGGGGGAACACTGAAGCTTTCTTT. It yields the protein CAISEGSGGNTEAFF.

This clonotype was counted ten times or more. The V gene is TRBV11-2, the J gene TRBJ1-4, with no clear D. The V and J ends lost 0 bases and 3 bases respectively, with 11 bases between them. The CDR3 sequence is 16 residues long. Germline CDR1 and CDR2: SGHAT and FQNNGV. This CDR3 is CASSLDPPRANEKLFF. CDR3 in DNA: TGTGCCAGCAGCTTAGATCCCCCGCGGGCTAATGAAAAACTGTTTTTT. Using reference TRBV11-2 and TRBJ1-4 for the parts outside the CDR3, the full variable domain is EAGVAQSPRYKIIEKRQSVAFWCNPISGHATLYWYQQILGQGPKLLIQFQNNGVVDDSQLPKDRFSAERLKGVDSTLKIQPAKLEDSAVYLCASSLDPPRANEKLFFGSGTQLSVL.

The CDR3 DNA reads as TGCAGTGCTAGAGACCTAGGAACCTACAATGAGCAGTTCTTC. Translated, it gives CSARDLGTYNEQFF. The gene calls are TRBV20-1 and TRBJ2-1; D remains unclear. This CDR3 has 14 residues. With 0 bases removed from V and 2 bases from J, the gap between germline ends came to 8 bases. Per the germline V gene, CDR1 is DFQATT and CDR2 is SNEGSKA (reference sequence).

In regard to this clonotype: A much larger clone differs from this one at a single base, so this may be a read error. This chain uses TRBV4-2 with TRBJ2-7; 7 bases line up with TRBD2. This CDR3 spans 15 amino acids. Germline assignment: CDR1 LGHNA and CDR2 YNFKEQ. CDR3 amino acids: CASSPGGGSSYGQYF. The CDR3 coding sequence is TGTGCCAGCAGCCCAGGCGGCGGGAGCTCCTACGGGCAGTACTTC.

This chain connects TRBV6-4 to TRBJ2-1; 9 positions match TRBD2. The CDR3 has 13 residues. J was trimmed by 9 bases and V by 4 bases; bases with no gene match: 4. In germline, CDR1 is MRHNA, CDR2 SNTAGT. The CDR3 DNA follows: TGTGCCAGCAGTGGGCTAGCGGGGTCTGAGCAGTTCTTC. This gives the protein CASSGLAGSEQFF.

This chain uses TRBV7-6 with TRBJ2-5, with TRBD1 matching 7 bases. The CDR3 extends over 13 amino acids. CDR1 is SGHVS and CDR2 is FNYEAQ in the germline V gene. Trimming at V came to 6 bases and at J to 7 bases, leaving 8 bases not matched to a gene. CDR3: CASSNRDSGTQYF. CDR3 DNA sequence: TGTGCCAGCAGTAACAGGGACAGCGGGACCCAGTACTTC.

This chain joins TRBV7-3 and TRBJ1-6; D unresolved. This CDR3 comprises 14 residues. The V gene's germline CDR1 is SGHTA and CDR2 FQGTGA. The V end lost 5 bases, the J end lost 6 bases, and 11 bases lay between the germline ends. The CDR3: CASSIEQVNSPLHF. The DNA for the CDR3 is TGTGCCAGCAGCATAGAGCAAGTTAATTCACCCCTCCACTTT.

There are many counts of this clonotype. The gene calls are TRBV24-1 and TRBJ2-2, with D uncertain. Germline values: CDR1 KGHDR, CDR2 SFDVKD. V was trimmed by 3 bases and J by 6 bases, leaving 7 bases between them. The CDR3 is 13 residues long. CDR3 amino acids: CATSDPYSGELFF. CDR3 nucleotide sequence: TGTGCCACCAGTGATCCATATTCCGGGGAGCTGTTTTTT.